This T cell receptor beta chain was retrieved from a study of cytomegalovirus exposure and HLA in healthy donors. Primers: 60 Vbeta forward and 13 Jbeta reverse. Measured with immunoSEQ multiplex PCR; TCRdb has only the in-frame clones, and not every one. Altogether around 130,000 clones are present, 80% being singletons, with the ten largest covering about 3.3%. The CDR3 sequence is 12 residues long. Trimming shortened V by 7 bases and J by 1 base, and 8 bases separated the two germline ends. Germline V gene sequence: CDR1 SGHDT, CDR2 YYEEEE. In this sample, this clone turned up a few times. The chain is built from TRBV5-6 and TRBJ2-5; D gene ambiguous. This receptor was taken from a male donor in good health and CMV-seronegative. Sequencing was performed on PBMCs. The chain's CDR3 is CASGDPQETQYF. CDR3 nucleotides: TGTGCCAGCGGAGACCCCCAAGAGACCCAGTACTTC.